This T cell receptor delta chain was sequenced for a study of gamma-delta T cells after stem cell transplantation. TCRdb re-called the RT-PCR reads via CATT. The table lists about 1,600 delta-chain clones, 7.5% to 8.5% of them singletons. Germline-derived CDR1 and CDR2 are GEAIGNYY and EKD. The length of the CDR3 is 19 residues. Between the trimmed V and J ends, which lost 0 bases and 2 bases, there was a span of 24 bases. This clone was seen a few times. TCRdb lists the protein of a much larger clone for this DNA, which differs at residue 12, so this is likely a read error; the protein given here is translated from the DNA itself.

The receptor was isolated from a human donor. It is not recorded whose cells these are; they may come from a transplant donor. Sequencing used gamma-delta T cells. The V and J genes are TRDV2 and TRDJ1; D could derive from TRDD2 or TRDD3 (7 bases each). The CDR3 DNA reads as TGTGCCTGTGACACCGTTCCTACGAGGGGGGATGCGCGTACCGATAAACTCATCTTT. Translated, it gives CACDTVPTRGDARTDKLIF.